Listed below are T cell receptor beta chains from one sample, sequenced in a study of cytomegalovirus exposure and HLA in healthy donors. TCRdb's table, derived via immunoSEQ multiplex PCR, lists solely in-frame clones and lacks some. The sample lists 150,000 to 200,000 clones; 75% to 90% were seen once. The sequencing sample was made of PBMCs. The receptors were gathered from a boy between 2 and 15 years old in good health and CMV-seronegative. Each CDR3 is given with its conserved first and last residue. A D gene is named only where the DNA matches it firmly. Clone size is shown for a subset of rows, as once, few, many or a class of expanded clone.

v_call	clone_size	j_call	d_call	cdr3_nt	cdr3_aa
TRBV7-9	.	TRBJ2-7	TRBD2	TGTGCCAGCAGCTTGGGAGGGGACGAGCAGTACTTC	CASSLGGDEQYF
TRBV9	.	TRBJ1-2	TRBD1	TGTGCCAGCAGCGTAGAGGAAGGACAGGGGGCCTACACCTTC	CASSVEEGQGAYTF
TRBV6-6	.	TRBJ2-1	.	TGTGCCAGCAGTTACTCGACAGCCCGCCGATACAATGAGCAGTTCTTC	CASSYSTARRYNEQFF
TRBV10-2	few	TRBJ1-5	.	TGCGCCAGCAGTAAAATAAATCAGCCCCAGCATTTT	CASSKINQPQHF
TRBV7-3	.	TRBJ2-2	.	TGTGCCAGCAGCCTACTGACAGGCTACACCGGGGAGCTGTTTTTT	CASSLLTGYTGELFF
TRBV25-1	.	TRBJ1-4	.	TGTGCCAGCAGTCGTGTCGTGGGCGGGAGTGAAAAACTGTTTTTT	CASSRVVGGSEKLFF
TRBV5-1	once	TRBJ1-1	TRBD1	TGCGCCAGCAGCTCAGGGACAGGTGCCATGAACACTGAAGCTTTCTTT	CASSSGTGAMNTEAFF
TRBV2	.	TRBJ2-1	.	TGTGCCAGCAGTGCCTCAGGGGATGGTGAGCAGTTCTTC	CASSASGDGEQFF
TRBV6-6	.	TRBJ1-3	TRBD1	TGTGCCAGCAGCCTGGGTCGGGACAGCTCTGGAAACACCATATATTTT	CASSLGRDSSGNTIYF
TRBV5-1	.	TRBJ1-1	.	TGCGCCAGCAGCTTGCAGGGAGGAGGGAACACTGAAGCTTTCTTT	CASSLQGGGNTEAFF
TRBV28	.	TRBJ2-3	TRBD2	TGTGCCAGCTTGGGACTAGCGGGGGCTGCCGGTACGCAGTATTTT	CASLGLAGAAGTQYF
TRBV11-2	.	TRBJ1-2	TRBD1	TGTGCCAGCAGTCCAAAATACAGGGGCGGCTACACCTTC	CASSPKYRGGYTF
TRBV6-5	.	TRBJ1-2	.	TGTGCCAGCAGTCCGGGGGGGCACTATGGCTACACCTTC	CASSPGGHYGYTF
TRBV11-2	.	TRBJ2-7	.	TGTGCCAGCAGCACTCGAGGGAAGACATGGGCCTACGAGCAGTACTTC	CASSTRGKTWAYEQYF
TRBV6-6	.	TRBJ1-1	.	TGTGCCAGCATCTTGGAACCACGGGGGACTGAAGCTTTCTTT	CASILEPRGTEAFF
TRBV28	.	TRBJ2-3	.	TGTGCCAGCAGTCCCCAGGGGCTAAGCACAGATACGCAGTATTTT	CASSPQGLSTDTQYF
TRBV19	.	TRBJ2-2	TRBD2	TGTGCCACGAACGGACTAGCGGAAAAGAACACCGGGGAGCTGTTTTTT	CATNGLAEKNTGELFF
TRBV7-6	.	TRBJ1-2	.	TGTGCCAGCAGCTTGTTCGTCAGTGATAAAGATGGCTACACCTTC	CASSLFVSDKDGYTF
TRBV27	.	TRBJ2-7	TRBD2	TGTGCCAGCAGTCCTAGCGGGGGGGCCTACGAGCAGTACTTC	CASSPSGGAYEQYF
TRBV6-5	.	TRBJ1-5	.	TGTGCCAGCAGTTACCTGGGCCAGCCCCAGCATTTT	CASSYLGQPQHF
TRBV6-5	.	TRBJ1-2	TRBD1	TGTGCCAGCAGCCCGGACAGGGCAAAGGGCTACACCTTC	CASSPDRAKGYTF
TRBV6-5	once	TRBJ1-2	TRBD1	TGTGCCAGCAGTTCTCGCACCGGGACAGAGAACTATGGCTACACCTTC	CASSSRTGTENYGYTF